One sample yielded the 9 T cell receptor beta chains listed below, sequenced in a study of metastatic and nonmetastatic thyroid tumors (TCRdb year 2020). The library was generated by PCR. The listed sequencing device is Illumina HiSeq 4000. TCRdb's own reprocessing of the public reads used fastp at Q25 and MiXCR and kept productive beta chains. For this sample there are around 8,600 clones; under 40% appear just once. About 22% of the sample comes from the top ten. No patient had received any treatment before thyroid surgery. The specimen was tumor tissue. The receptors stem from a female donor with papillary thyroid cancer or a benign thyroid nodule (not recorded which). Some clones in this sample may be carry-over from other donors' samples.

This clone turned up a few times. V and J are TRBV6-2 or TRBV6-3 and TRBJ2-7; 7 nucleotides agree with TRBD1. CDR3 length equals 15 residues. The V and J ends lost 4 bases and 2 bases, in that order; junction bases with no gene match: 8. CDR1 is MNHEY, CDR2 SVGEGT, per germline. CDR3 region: CASSFSDRETYEQYF. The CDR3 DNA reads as TGTGCCAGCAGTTTCTCCGACAGGGAAACCTACGAGCAGTACTTC.

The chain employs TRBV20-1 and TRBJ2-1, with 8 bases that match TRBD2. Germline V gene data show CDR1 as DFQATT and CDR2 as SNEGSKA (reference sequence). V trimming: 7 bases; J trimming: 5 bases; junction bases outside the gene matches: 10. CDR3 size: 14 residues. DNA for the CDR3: TGCAGTGTGGGGGTAGGACTAGCAGACAATGAGCAGTTCTTC. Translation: CSVGVGLADNEQFF.

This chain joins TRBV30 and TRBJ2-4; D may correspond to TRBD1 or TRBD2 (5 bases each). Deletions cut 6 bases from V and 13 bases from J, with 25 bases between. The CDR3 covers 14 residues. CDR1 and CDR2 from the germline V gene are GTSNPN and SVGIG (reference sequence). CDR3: CACGIPGSRGIQYF. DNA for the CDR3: TGTGCCTGTGGTATCCCAGGATCGAGGGGCATCCAGTACTTC.

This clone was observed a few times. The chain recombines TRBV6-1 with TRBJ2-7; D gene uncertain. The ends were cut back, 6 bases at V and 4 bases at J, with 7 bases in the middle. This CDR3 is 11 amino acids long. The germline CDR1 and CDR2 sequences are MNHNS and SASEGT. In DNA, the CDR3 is TGTGCCAGCAGCAATTATTACGAGCAGTACTTC. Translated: CASSNYYEQYF.

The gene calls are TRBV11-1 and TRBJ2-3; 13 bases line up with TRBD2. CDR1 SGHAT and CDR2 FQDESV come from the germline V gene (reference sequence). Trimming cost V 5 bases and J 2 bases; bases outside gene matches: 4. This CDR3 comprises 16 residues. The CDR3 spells CASSPGTSGTTDTQYF. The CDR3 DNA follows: TGTGCCAGCAGCCCAGGGACTAGCGGGACCACAGATACGCAGTATTTT.

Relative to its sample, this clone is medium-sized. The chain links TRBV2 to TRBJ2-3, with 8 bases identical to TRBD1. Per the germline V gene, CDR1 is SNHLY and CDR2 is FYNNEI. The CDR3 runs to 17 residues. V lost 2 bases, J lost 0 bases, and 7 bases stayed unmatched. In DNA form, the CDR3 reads TGTGCCAGCAGTGAACTGGGGACAGGATCTAGCACAGATACGCAGTATTTT. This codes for CASSELGTGSSTDTQYF. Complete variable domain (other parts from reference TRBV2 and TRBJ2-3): EPEVTQTPSHQVTQMGQEVILRCVPISNHLYFYWYRQILGQKVEFLVSFYNNEISEKSEIFDDQFSVERPDGSNFTLKIRSTKLEDSAMYFCASSELGTGSSTDTQYFGPGTRLTVL.

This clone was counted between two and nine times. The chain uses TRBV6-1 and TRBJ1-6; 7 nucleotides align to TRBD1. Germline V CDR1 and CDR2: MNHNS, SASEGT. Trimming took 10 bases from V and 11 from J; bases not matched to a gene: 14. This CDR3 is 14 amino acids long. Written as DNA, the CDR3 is TGTGCCACTTTGTGGGACAGTCCGCGTCCACCCCTCCACTTT. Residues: CATLWDSPRPPLHF.

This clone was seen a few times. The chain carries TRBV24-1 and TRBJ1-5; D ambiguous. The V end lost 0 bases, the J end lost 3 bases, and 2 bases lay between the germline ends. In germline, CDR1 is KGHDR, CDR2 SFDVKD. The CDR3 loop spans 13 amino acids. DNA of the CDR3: TGTGCCACCAGTGATTTGAACAATCAGCCCCAGCATTTT. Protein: CATSDLNNQPQHF.

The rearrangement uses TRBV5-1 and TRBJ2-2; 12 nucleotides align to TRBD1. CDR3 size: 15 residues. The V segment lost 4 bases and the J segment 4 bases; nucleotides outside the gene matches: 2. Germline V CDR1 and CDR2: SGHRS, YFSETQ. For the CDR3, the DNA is TGCGCCAGCAGCGCGGGACAGGGGGCCACCGGGGAGCTGTTTTTT. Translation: CASSAGQGATGELFF.